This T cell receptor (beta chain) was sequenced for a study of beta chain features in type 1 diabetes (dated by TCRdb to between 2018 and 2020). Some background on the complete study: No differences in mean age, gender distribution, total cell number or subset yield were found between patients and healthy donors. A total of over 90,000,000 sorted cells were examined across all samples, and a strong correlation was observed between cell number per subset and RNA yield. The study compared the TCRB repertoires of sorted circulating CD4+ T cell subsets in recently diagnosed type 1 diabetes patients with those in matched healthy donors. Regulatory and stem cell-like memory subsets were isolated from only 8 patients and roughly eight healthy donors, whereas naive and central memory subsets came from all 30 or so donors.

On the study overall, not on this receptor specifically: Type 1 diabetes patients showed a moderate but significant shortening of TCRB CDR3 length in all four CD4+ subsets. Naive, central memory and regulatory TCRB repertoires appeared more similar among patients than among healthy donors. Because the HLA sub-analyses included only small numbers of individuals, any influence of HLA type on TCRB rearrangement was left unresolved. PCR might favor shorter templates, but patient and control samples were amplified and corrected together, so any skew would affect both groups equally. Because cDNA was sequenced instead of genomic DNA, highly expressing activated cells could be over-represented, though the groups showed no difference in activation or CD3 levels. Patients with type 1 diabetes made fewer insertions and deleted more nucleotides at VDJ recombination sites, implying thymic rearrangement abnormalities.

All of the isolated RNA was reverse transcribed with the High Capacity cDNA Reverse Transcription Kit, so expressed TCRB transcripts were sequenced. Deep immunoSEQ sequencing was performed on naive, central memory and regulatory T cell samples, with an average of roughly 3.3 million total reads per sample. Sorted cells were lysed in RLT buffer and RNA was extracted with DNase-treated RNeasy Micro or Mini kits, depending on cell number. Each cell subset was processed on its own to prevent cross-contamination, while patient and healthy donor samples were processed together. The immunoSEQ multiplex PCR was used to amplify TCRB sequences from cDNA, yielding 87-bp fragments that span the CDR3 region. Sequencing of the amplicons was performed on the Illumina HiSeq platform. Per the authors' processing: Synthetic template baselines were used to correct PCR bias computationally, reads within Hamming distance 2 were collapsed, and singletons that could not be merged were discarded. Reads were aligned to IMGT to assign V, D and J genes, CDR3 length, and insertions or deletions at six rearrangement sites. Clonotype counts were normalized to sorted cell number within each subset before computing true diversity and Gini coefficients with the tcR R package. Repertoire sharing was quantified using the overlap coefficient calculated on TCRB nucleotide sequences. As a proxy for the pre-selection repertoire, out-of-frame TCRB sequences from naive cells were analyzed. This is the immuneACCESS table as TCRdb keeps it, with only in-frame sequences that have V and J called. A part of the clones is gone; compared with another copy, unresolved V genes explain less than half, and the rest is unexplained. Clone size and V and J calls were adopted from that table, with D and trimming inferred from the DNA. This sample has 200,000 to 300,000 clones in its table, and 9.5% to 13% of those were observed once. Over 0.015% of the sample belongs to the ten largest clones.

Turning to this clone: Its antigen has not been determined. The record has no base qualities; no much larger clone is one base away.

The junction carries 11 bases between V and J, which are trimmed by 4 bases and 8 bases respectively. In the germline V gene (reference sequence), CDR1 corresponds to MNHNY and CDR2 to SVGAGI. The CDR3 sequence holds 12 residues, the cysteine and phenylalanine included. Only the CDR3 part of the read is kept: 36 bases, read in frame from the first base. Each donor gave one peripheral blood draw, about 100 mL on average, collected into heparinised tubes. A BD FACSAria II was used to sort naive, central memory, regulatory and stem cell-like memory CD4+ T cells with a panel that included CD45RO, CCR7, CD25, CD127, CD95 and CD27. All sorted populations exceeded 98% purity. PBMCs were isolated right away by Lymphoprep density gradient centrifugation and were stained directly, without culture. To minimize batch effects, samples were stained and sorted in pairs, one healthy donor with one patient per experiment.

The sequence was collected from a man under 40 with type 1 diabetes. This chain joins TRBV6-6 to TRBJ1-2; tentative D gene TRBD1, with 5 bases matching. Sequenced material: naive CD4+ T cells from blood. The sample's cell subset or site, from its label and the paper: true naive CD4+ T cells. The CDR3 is CASSWGTAGYTF. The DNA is TGTGCCAGCAGTTGGGGCACCGCGGGCTACACCTTC.